Listed below are T cell receptor beta chains from one sample, sequenced in a study of T cell repertoires in cytomegalovirus infection. TCRdb itself ran the reads through MiXCR, one entry per CDR3 protein. The data show some 700,000 distinct CDR3 sequences, approximately 34% seen once. Sequenced material: PBMCs. The receptors stem from a human donor in good health (CMV status not recorded). Some clones in this sample may be carry-over from other donors' samples. Each CDR3 is given with its conserved first and last residue. Fields, in order: clone size, V gene, CDR3 length, J gene, D gene, CDR3 DNA, CDR3 protein. D genes are given only for firm matches. The size entry is marked missing in some rows and otherwise reads once, few, many or a size class.

>-|TRBV6-1|17|TRBJ2-2|-
TGTGCCAGCGTTCTTCGACCGGGACACCTTGGGACCGGGGAGCTGTTTTTT
CASVLRPGHLGTGELFF
>-|TRBV28|16|TRBJ2-2|TRBD2
TGTGCCAGCAGTTTATGGGGAGGGACGGGCACCGGGGAGCTGTTTTTT
CASSLWGGTGTGELFF
>few|TRBV10-2|16|TRBJ2-7|-
TGCGCCAGCAGTGATTTTGTAAGTGGACATTCTTACGAGCAGTACTTC
CASSDFVSGHSYEQYF
>-|TRBV2|16|TRBJ1-4|TRBD1
TGTGCCAGCAGAAAGTCACAGGGGGCGACTAATGAAAAACTGTTTTTT
CASRKSQGATNEKLFF
>-|TRBV7-9|14|TRBJ2-5|TRBD1
TGTGCCAGCAGCCGGACAGGCGGGCAAGAGACCCAGTACTTC
CASSRTGGQETQYF
>-|TRBV20-1|14|TRBJ2-7|-
TGCAGTGCTAGCGTTCTCTCCAGCTCCTACGAGCAGTACTTC
CSASVLSSSYEQYF
>-|TRBV7-3|17|TRBJ2-2|-
TGTGCCAGCACCAAGGAGTTCAGGGAAAGTATGACCGGGGAGCTGTTTTTT
CASTKEFRESMTGELFF
>few|TRBV9|14|TRBJ2-3|-
TGTGCCAGCAGCGTAGAAGGGAGTACAGATACGCAGTATTTT
CASSVEGSTDTQYF
>few|TRBV15|14|TRBJ2-7|-
TGTGCCACCAGCAGAGGGGGGGCAACCTACGAGCAGTACTTC
CATSRGGATYEQYF
>many|TRBV7-2|17|TRBJ2-5|TRBD2
TGTGCCAGCAGCCCCGTAGGACTAGCGGGAGTGGGAGAGACCCAGTACTTC
CASSPVGLAGVGETQYF
>-|TRBV19|13|TRBJ1-4|TRBD1
TGTGCCAGCCTGGACAGGCCTCGGGAAAAACTGTTTTTT
CASLDRPREKLFF
>-|TRBV5-1|15|TRBJ2-7|-
TGCGCCAGCAGCTTGGTAGTGGGGGGCCACTACGAGCAGTACTTC
CASSLVVGGHYEQYF
>many|TRBV7-2|17|TRBJ2-3|TRBD2
TGTGCCAGCAGCTCCCAGACTAGCATGTGGAGCACAGATACGCAGTATTTT
CASSSQTSMWSTDTQYF
>once|TRBV12-3/TRBV12-4|12|TRBJ1-1|-
TGTGCCAGCGGAATTAGCAGCGCTGAAGCTTTCTTT
CASGISSAEAFF
>-|TRBV7-9|17|TRBJ2-1|TRBD2
TGTGCCAGCAGCTCCCCCCTTGGGGGGGGGACCTACAATGAGCAGTTCTTC
CASSSPLGGGTYNEQFF
>-|TRBV27|13|TRBJ2-1|-
TGTGCCAGCAGTTTGAGGGTCACGGATGAGCAGTTCTTC
CASSLRVTDEQFF
>few|TRBV5-4|15|TRBJ2-1|TRBD1
TGTGCCAGCAGCTTGGCTTCAGACAGGGAGAATGAGCAGTTCTTC
CASSLASDRENEQFF